Following are 23 T cell receptor beta chains from one sample sequenced in a study of regulatory T cells in long-lasting Graves disease. With iRepertoire HTBI primers and Arm-PCR of CDR3 regions, TCR beta libraries were built. TCRdb ran MiXCR on the multiplex PCR reads and lists one entry per CDR3 protein. This repertoire shows 400,000 to 500,000 distinct CDR3 sequences, around a fifth found once; its top ten account for under 15%. Time point: persistent/refractory GD, antithyroid drugs over 5 years with positive TRAb. Isolated PBMC RNA provided the starting material for the TCR library. The specimen comprised peripheral blood mononuclear cells (PBMCs), sampled when the disease was refractory, from a patient treated with antithyroid drugs. The receptors derive from a female donor with Graves disease.

This clonotype occurred many times. V and J are TRBV7-8 and TRBJ2-7; possible D gene TRBD2, 6 bases. CDR1 is SGHVS, CDR2 FQNEAQ, per germline. This CDR3 has 12 amino acids. Trimming removed 3 bases from V and 5 bases from J, with 8 bases in between. The CDR3, as DNA: TGTGCCAGCAGCTTCGCTAGCGACGAGCAGTACTTC. It encodes CASSFASDEQYF.

This clonotype appeared many times. V is TRBV12-3 or TRBV12-4 and J is TRBJ2-7; possible D gene TRBD2, 6 bases. This CDR3 is 14 amino acids long. V dropped 6 bases and J dropped 3 bases, with 15 bases sitting between them. Here the CDR3 DNA reads TGTGCCAGCAGACTCAGGGACGGGGGCTACGAGCAGTACTTC. It specifies CASRLRDGGYEQYF.

This chain uses TRBV24-1 with TRBJ2-1; D is unclear. CDR1 and CDR2 (germline): KGHDR, SFDVKD. The V and J ends lost 3 bases and 8 bases respectively, with 10 bases between them. This CDR3 has 13 residues. CDR3 region: CATSDAPYDEQFF. The CDR3 nucleotides are TGTGCCACCAGTGATGCTCCATACGATGAGCAGTTCTTC.

This clonotype has just a few counts. The chain employs TRBV28 and TRBJ2-1, with D perhaps matching TRBD2 (5 bases). The CDR3 is made up of 14 amino acids. Germline assignment: CDR1 MDHEN and CDR2 SYDVKM. Trimming left V 6 bases short and J 3 bases short, with 12 bases between. The CDR3 DNA follows: TGTGCCAGCAGCCAAACGACTAACTACAATGAGCAGTTCTTC. Residues: CASSQTTNYNEQFF.

The rearrangement joins TRBV7-2 to TRBJ1-5; 7 bases align to TRBD1. The CDR3 length is 15 residues. The germline V gene has CDR1 SGHTA and CDR2 FQGNSA. With V trimmed by 6 bases and J by 0 bases, 5 bases remained unmatched. The CDR3 spells CASSRGQYSNQPQHF. For the CDR3, the DNA is TGTGCCAGCAGTCGGGGACAGTATAGCAATCAGCCCCAGCATTTT.

The gene calls are TRBV6-1 and TRBJ2-5, with a weak D call TRBD2 (5 bases). The ends were cut back, 7 bases at V and 5 bases at J, with 14 bases in the middle. The CDR3 loop spans 13 amino acids. Germline V gene data show CDR1 as MNHNS and CDR2 as SASEGT. This CDR3 is CASTRTPRETQYF. Written as DNA, the CDR3 is TGTGCCAGCACTAGGACTCCCAGGGAGACCCAGTACTTC.

About this clonotype: In this CDR3 the conserved last residue, phenylalanine or tryptophan, is missing, so a read error is likely. The chain employs TRBV20-1 and TRBJ2-5; D unclear. The CDR3 extends over 15 amino acids. V was cut by 4 bases and J by 1 base, with 16 bases left in between. Germline V lookup: CDR1 DFQATT, CDR2 SNEGSKA (reference sequence). The CDR3 DNA follows: TGCAGTGCTAACCCCCTCGGGCAGCTCCAAGAGACCCAGTACCTC. Amino acids: CSANPLGQLQETQYL.

V and J are TRBV19 and TRBJ2-7; D assignment may be TRBD1 or TRBD2 (6 bases each). CDR3 length: 15 amino acids. The V and J ends lost 4 bases and 2 bases respectively, with 15 bases between them. Germline V lookup: CDR1 LNHDA, CDR2 SQIVND (reference sequence). CDR3 residues: CASSTEQGGPYEQYF. In DNA, the CDR3 is TGTGCCAGTAGTACGGAACAGGGAGGACCCTACGAGCAGTACTTC.

There are many counts of this clonotype. The genes are TRBV28 and TRBJ2-3; no firm D call. The CDR3 has 12 amino acids. Trimming cost V 4 bases and J 2 bases, with 4 bases left between them. Germline CDR1 reads MDHEN; CDR2 reads SYDVKM. Here the CDR3 reads CASSSHTDTQYF. CDR3 sequence (DNA): TGTGCCAGCAGTTCCCACACAGATACGCAGTATTTT.

The chain links TRBV20-1 to TRBJ1-1; D unclear. V was clipped by 6 bases and J by 6 bases, with 14 bases between them. Germline CDR1 reads DFQATT; CDR2 reads SNEGSKA (reference sequence). The CDR3 length is 12 residues. This CDR3 reads CSAPGGGPEAFF. The CDR3 bases are TGCAGTGCCCCCGGCGGAGGGCCTGAAGCTTTCTTT.

This clonotype was observed at least ten times. The chain is built from TRBV28 and TRBJ2-7; 14 nucleotides agree with TRBD2. The germline CDR1 and CDR2 sequences are MDHEN and SYDVKM. The CDR3 spans 14 residues. V dropped 5 bases and J dropped 5; count of bases not matched to a gene: 2. This chain's CDR3 is CASSRTSGRNEQYF. CDR3 bases: TGTGCCAGCAGTCGGACTAGCGGGAGGAACGAGCAGTACTTC.

The chain joins TRBV5-4 to TRBJ1-4, with unresolved D. V was pared by 4 bases and J by 0 bases, with 13 bases between. The germline V gene encodes CDR1 SGHNT and CDR2 YYREEE (reference sequence). There are 16 residues in the CDR3. The CDR3 coding sequence is TGTGCCAGCAGCCGCGACACGATTGCAACTAATGAAAAACTGTTTTTT. Protein sequence: CASSRDTIATNEKLFF.

Ten or more counts support this clonotype. V usage is TRBV28 and J usage is TRBJ2-5; D not certain. This CDR3 region has 15 residues. V was shortened by 5 bases and J by 1 base, with 14 bases between the two germline ends. The germline gives CDR1 MDHEN, CDR2 SYDVKM. CDR3 sequence reads: CASSLQFGPQETQYF. The DNA of the CDR3 is TGTGCCAGCAGTCTCCAATTCGGCCCCCAAGAGACCCAGTACTTC.

Comment on this clonotype: A read error may be the cause here, since a much bigger clone is one base away. J is TRBJ2-2 and V is TRBV13; maybe TRBD2 (5 bases). CDR1 PRHDT and CDR2 FYEKMQ come from the germline V gene (reference sequence). This CDR3 has 17 residues. The chain's CDR3 is CASTLATEPANTGELFF. The CDR3 DNA reads TGTGCCAGCACCTTAGCGACGGAGCCCGCGAACACCGGGGAGCTGTTTTTT.

There are many counts of this clonotype. This chain connects TRBV28 to TRBJ1-2; D gene uncertain. Germline values: CDR1 MDHEN, CDR2 SYDVKM. V was pared by 1 base and J by 2 bases, with 8 bases between. This CDR3 is built from 14 residues. This CDR3 is CASSLLAENYGYTF. The CDR3 DNA reads as TGTGCCAGCAGTTTATTGGCCGAGAACTATGGCTACACCTTC.

This chain uses TRBV4-1 with TRBJ2-5; no definite D call. V was cut by 0 bases and J by 1 base, with 6 bases left in between. The CDR3 loop spans 14 amino acids. Germline CDR1 MGHRA, CDR2 YSYEKL. The CDR3 region is CASSQEKIQETQYF. Here the CDR3 DNA reads TGCGCCAGCAGCCAAGAAAAAATCCAAGAGACCCAGTACTTC.

This clonotype has at least ten counts. The chain links TRBV5-1 to TRBJ1-2; maybe TRBD1 (5 bases). This CDR3 contains 14 residues. The germline V gene encodes CDR1 SGHRS and CDR2 YFSETQ. Trimming stripped 1 base from V and 8 bases from J, with 15 bases between. The CDR3 region has the DNA TGCGCCAGCAGCTTGTCGGCAGGGACTCGCGGCTACACCTTC. Its translation: CASSLSAGTRGYTF.

The rearrangement joins TRBV20-1 to TRBJ2-7, with 9 bases that match TRBD2. The CDR3 totals 15 residues. V gave up 6 bases and J gave up 0 bases; unmatched junction bases: 9. CDR1 and CDR2 from the germline V gene are DFQATT and SNEGSKA (reference sequence). CDR3 bases: TGCAGTGCCTCCGGGACTAGCTTTGGCTCCTACGAGCAGTACTTC. It encodes CSASGTSFGSYEQYF.

This clonotype showed up many times. The chain has TRBV3-1 and TRBJ1-6; D is undetermined. The CDR3 spans 15 residues. Per the germline V gene, CDR1 is LGHDT and CDR2 is YNNKEL (reference sequence). With 4 bases removed from V and 11 bases from J, the gap between germline ends came to 18 bases. This CDR3 reads CASSRPSVAGAPLHF. Here the CDR3 DNA reads TGTGCCAGCAGCCGGCCCTCGGTGGCTGGGGCACCCCTCCACTTT.

This clonotype was counted ten times or more. J is TRBJ2-7 and V is TRBV28; D gene unclear. CDR3 size: 12 residues. Germline V gene sequence: CDR1 MDHEN, CDR2 SYDVKM. V dropped 4 bases and J dropped 6 bases, with 10 bases sitting between them. This CDR3 is CASSSTPSEQYF. DNA for the CDR3: TGTGCCAGCAGTTCGACTCCAAGCGAGCAGTACTTC.

The gene calls are TRBV11-2 and TRBJ2-7; TRBD2 might be the D (6 bases). The ends were cut back, 4 bases at V and 2 bases at J, with 21 bases in the middle. The CDR3 has 17 amino acids. The germline V gene encodes CDR1 SGHAT and CDR2 FQNNGV. CDR3 region: CASSWGSGLRQPYEQYF. The CDR3 nucleotides read TGTGCCAGCAGCTGGGGATCGGGACTCCGACAGCCCTACGAGCAGTACTTC.

On this clonotype itself: This may be a read error, as it is one base from a much larger clone. The gene calls are TRBV6-2 or TRBV6-3 and TRBJ1-1, with D possibly matching TRBD1 (5 bases). V lost 6 bases, J lost 6 bases, and 23 bases lay in between. The germline gives CDR1 MNHEY, CDR2 SVGEGT. CDR3 length equals 16 residues. The CDR3 sequence: CASSQGIGGANAEAFF. CDR3 bases: TGTGCCAGCAGCCAAGGGATAGGCGGGGCTAACGCTGAAGCTTTCTTT.

This clonotype was seen ten or more times. The gene calls are TRBV28 and TRBJ1-2; D not resolved. This CDR3 region has 13 residues. The germline V gene has CDR1 MDHEN and CDR2 SYDVKM. The ends were cut back, 3 bases at V and 7 bases at J, with 12 bases in the middle. CDR3: CASSFNDGRGYTF. CDR3 bases: TGTGCCAGCAGTTTTAATGACGGCCGTGGCTACACCTTC.